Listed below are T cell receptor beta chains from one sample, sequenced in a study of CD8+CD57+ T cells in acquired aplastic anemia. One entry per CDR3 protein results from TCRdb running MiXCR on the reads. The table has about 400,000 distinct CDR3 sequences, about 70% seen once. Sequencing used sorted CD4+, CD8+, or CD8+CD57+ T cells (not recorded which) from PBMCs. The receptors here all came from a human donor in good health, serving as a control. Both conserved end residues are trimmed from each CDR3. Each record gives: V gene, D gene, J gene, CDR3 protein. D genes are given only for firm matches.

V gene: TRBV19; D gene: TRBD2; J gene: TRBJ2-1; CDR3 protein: ASMPGGGNEEF
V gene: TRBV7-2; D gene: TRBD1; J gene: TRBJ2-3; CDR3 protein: ASSFRDRVPNAQY
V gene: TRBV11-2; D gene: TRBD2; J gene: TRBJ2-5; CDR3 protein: ASSNRLAVKETQY
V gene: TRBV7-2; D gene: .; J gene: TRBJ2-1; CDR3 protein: ASTKRNEQYFGQF
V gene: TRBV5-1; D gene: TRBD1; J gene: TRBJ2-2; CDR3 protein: ASSPDRVGYELF
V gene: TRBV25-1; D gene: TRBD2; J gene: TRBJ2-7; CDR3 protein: ASSAKEGGVYEQY
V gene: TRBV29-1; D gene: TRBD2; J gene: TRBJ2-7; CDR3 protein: SVRTGGFYEQY
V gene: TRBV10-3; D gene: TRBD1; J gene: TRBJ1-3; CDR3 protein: AISEDRARGGNTIY
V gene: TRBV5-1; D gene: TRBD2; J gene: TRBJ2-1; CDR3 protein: ASSSGLAGAPAVNEQF
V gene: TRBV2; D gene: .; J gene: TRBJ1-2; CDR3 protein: ASSEDRARADYGYT
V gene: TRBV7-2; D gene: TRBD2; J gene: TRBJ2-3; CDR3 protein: ASSLENGGEKTQY
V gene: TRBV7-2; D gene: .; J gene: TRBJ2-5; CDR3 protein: ASSFLGGASSQN
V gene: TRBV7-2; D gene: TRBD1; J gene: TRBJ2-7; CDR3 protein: ASSESEGAPYAQY
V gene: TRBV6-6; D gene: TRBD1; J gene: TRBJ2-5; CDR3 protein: ASKRPGQGAREQY
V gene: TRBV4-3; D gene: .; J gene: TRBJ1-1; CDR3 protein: ASSQVPGSTEAF
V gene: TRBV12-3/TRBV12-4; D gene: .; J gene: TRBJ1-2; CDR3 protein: ASPGDTSGGYT
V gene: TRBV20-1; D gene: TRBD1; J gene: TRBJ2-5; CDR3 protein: SAPKTQGLSVVETQY
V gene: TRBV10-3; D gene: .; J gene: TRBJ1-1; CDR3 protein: AISGVSMGTEAF
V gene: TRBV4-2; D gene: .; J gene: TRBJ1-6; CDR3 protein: ASSQDRSINSPLH
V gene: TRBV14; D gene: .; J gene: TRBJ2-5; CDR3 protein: ASSPFGVQETQY
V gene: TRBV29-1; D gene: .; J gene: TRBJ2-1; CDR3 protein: SGGGNEQF
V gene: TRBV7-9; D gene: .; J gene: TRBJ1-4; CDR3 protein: ASSETEKLF
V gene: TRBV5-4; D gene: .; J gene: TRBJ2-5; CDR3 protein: ASSQEGEDEETQY
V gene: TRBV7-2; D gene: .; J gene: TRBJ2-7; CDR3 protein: ASSLGQANSYEQY
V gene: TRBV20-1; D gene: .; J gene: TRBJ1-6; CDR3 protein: SARDGGLGSPLH
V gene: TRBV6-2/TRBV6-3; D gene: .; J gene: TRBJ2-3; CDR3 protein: ASSYGSITDTQY
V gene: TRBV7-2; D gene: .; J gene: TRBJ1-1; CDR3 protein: ASSLLGDMNTEAF
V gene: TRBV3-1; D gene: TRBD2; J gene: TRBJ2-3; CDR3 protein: ASNKAGADTQY
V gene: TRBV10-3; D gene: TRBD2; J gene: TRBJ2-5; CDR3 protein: AISEAGRGETQY
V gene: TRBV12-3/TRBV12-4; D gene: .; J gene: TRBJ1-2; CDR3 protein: ASSIDSLYGYT
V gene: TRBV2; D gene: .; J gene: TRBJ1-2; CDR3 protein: ASSAAGDSGYT
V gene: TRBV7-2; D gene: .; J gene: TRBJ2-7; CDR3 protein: ASSLTIRYEQY
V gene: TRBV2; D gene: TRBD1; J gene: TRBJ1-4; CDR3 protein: ASRPSGTANEKLF
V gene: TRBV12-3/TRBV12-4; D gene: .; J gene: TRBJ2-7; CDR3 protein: ASTGGVAYEQY
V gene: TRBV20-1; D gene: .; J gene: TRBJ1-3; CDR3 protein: SAQGGRRGGNTIY
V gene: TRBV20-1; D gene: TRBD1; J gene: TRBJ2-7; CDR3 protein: SARDPGQGGVEQY
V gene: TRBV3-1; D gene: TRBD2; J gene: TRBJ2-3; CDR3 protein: ASSQETSGGAIADTQY
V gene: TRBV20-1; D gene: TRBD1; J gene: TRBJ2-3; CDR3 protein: SAGDRVRSEY
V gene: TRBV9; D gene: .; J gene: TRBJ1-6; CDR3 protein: ASSMTSTYYSPH
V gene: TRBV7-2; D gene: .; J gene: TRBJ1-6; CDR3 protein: ASSLLGLSDSPLH
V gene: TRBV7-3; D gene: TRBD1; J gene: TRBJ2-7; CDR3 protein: ASSWTGTYEQY
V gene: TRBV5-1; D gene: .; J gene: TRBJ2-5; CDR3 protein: ASRFVDEGQY
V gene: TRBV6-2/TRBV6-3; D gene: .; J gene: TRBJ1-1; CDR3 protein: ASSLPGRVGTEAF
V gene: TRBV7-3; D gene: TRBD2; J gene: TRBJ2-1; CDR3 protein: ASSLGPAGGTTEQF
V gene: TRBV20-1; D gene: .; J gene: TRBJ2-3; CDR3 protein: SASPASSTSQY
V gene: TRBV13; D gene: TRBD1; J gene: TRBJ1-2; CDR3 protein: ASSLNPRRTGRSNYGYT
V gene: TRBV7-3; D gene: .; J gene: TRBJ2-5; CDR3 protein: ASSFGIEGETLG
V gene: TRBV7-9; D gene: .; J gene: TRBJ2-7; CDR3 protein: ASSLAPGDGYTFQY
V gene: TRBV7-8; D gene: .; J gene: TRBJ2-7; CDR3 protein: ASSPVPPPSYEEY
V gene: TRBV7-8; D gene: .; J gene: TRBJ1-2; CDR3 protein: ASSLHGGLDSGGT
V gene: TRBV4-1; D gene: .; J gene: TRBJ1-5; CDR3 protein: ASSPQVYEPQH
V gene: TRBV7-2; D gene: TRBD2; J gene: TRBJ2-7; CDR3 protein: ASSPSGGASYEQY
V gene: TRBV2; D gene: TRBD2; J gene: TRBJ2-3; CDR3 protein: AIPGGVSTDTQY
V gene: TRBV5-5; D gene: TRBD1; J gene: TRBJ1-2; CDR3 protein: ASSQTGANYGYT
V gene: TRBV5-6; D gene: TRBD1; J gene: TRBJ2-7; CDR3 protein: ASSLGTGSAYEQY